This T cell receptor beta chain was identified during a study of blood T cells in healthy people across ages. General study points: TCR beta diversity, measured per million T cells, fell in a roughly linear way with age. Comparison with aged donors showed that long-lived donors had more naive CD4+ cells and higher diversity.

In the case of this clonotype: Its matching antigen is unknown.

Alongside a J-beta primer mix, a sample-barcoded 5' primer served in a second PCR lasting 7 to 11 cycles. No fewer than 3 million CDR3-containing paired-end reads came from each sample. From the 5' RACE reads, TCRdb called clonotypes with MiXCR, one entry per CDR3 protein. The profile shows 800,000 to 950,000 distinct CDR3 sequences, around 36% of them singletons. Trimming took 4 bases from V and 12 from J; bases not matched to a gene: 6. Germline loops: CDR1 SGHAT, CDR2 FQNNGV. The CDR3 runs 12 residues. This receptor was obtained from a young man in good health. The chain employs TRBV11-2 and TRBJ2-5; 9 bases agree with TRBD1. Sequenced material: blood. CDR3 in amino acids: CASSYNRDREYF. CDR3 in DNA: TGTGCCAGCAGCTATAACCGGGACAGGGAGTACTTC.